This is a list of T cell receptor beta chains from one sample in a study of blood T cell repertoires in COVID-19. Profiled with immunoSEQ multiplex PCR; TCRdb holds only in-frame clones, not every one. The repertoire holds roughly 50,000 clones, with approximately 85% as singletons. The sequencing input was peripheral blood. All receptors come from a woman older than 75 with COVID-19, enrolled during active disease. Both conserved end residues are part of each CDR3. Each record gives: J gene, clone size, V gene, D gene, CDR3 DNA, CDR3 protein. D genes are given only for firm matches. Some rows have no size entry. The others give once, few or many, or a class for an expanded clone.

>TRBJ2-5|.|TRBV21-1|.
TGTGCCAGCAGCAAAGGAGGGGACAGGGGAGACCAAGAGACCCAGTACTTC
CASSKGGDRGDQETQYF
>TRBJ1-5|.|TRBV2|.
TGTGCCAGCAGGGCAGGGGATAAAGGTCAGCCCCAGCATTTT
CASRAGDKGQPQHF
>TRBJ1-4|.|TRBV5-1|TRBD1
TGCGCCAGCAGCTTCCTCCCAGGACAGGGTAGAGAAAAACTGTTTTTT
CASSFLPGQGREKLFF
>TRBJ2-6|.|TRBV7-9|TRBD1
TGTGCCAGCAGCTGGGGGCGGGACAGGGGGCCCGGGGCCAACGTCCTGACTTTC
CASSWGRDRGPGANVLTF
>TRBJ2-1|.|TRBV2|.
TGTGCCAGCAGGCCCGGAGGAAATGAGCAGTTCTTC
CASRPGGNEQFF
>TRBJ2-5|once|TRBV4-1|TRBD2
TGCGCCAGCAGCCAAGATGCCCCGTTAGCGGGAGGGCCAGGGGAGACCCAGTACTTC
CASSQDAPLAGGPGETQYF
>TRBJ2-3|.|TRBV5-1|TRBD1
TGCGCCAGCGGGACAGCCGAAAGCACAGATACGCAGTATTTT
CASGTAESTDTQYF
>TRBJ2-5|.|TRBV18|TRBD2
TGTGCCAGCTCACCAAAGGGACTACAAGAGACCCAGTACTTC
CASSPKGLQETQYF
>TRBJ1-1|once|TRBV2|.
TGTGCCAGCAGTGATACAGGGCGGACTGAAGCTTTCTTT
CASSDTGRTEAFF
>TRBJ1-2|.|TRBV6-1|.
TGTGCCAGCAGTGAACCACTGGACTATGGCTACACCTTC
CASSEPLDYGYTF
>TRBJ2-2|.|TRBV28|TRBD1
TGTGCCAGCAGGGACAGGGCCGTCGGGGAGCTGTTTTTT
CASRDRAVGELFF
>TRBJ2-3|once|TRBV3-1/TRBV3-2|TRBD1
TGTGCCAGCAGCCATCCCCCTCCCGGGACAGGAGCCACAGATACGCAGTATTTT
CASSHPPPGTGATDTQYF
>TRBJ1-4|.|TRBV27|TRBD1
TGTGCCAGCAGTCCGGGACAGCCTGCTAATGAAAAACTGTTTTTT
CASSPGQPANEKLFF
>TRBJ2-7|.|TRBV15|.
TGTGCCACCAGCAGAGTAGCGGCGACCTACGAGCAGTACTTC
CATSRVAATYEQYF
>TRBJ1-6|.|TRBV20-1|TRBD1
TGCAGTGCTAGTCCCTTCCGGGACAGGAGTTCACCCCTCCACTTT
CSASPFRDRSSPLHF
>TRBJ1-6|.|TRBV7-9|.
TGTGCCAGCAGCGCAGACAGCTCCTATAATTCACCCCTCCACTTT
CASSADSSYNSPLHF
>TRBJ2-1|.|TRBV7-9|TRBD2
TGTGCCAGCAGCTTCAGACTAGCGGGGGGGTACAATGAGCAGTTCTTC
CASSFRLAGGYNEQFF
>TRBJ1-5|once|TRBV7-2|TRBD1
TGTGCCAGCAGCGGGGACAGGGGAAATCAGCCCCAGCATTTT
CASSGDRGNQPQHF
>TRBJ1-1|.|TRBV11-1|.
TGTGCCAGCAGCTTAGGAGGGCTGAGCACTGAAGCTTTCTTT
CASSLGGLSTEAFF
>TRBJ1-2|many|TRBV4-1|.
TGCGCCAGCAGCCAAGAACAGACTAACTATGGCTACACCTTC
CASSQEQTNYGYTF